Below are 5 T cell receptor beta chains sequenced from a single sample in a study of cytomegalovirus exposure and HLA in healthy donors. Researchers ran the PCR with 60 Vbeta and 13 Jbeta primers. Method: immunoSEQ multiplex PCR; TCRdb's copy keeps in-frame clones and lacks some. Here the sample spans roughly 140,000 clones, roughly 80% being singletons. Sequencing was carried out using PBMCs. These receptors were obtained from a female donor in good health and CMV-seronegative.

The V gene is TRBV6-6, the J gene TRBJ2-7; no firm D call. Trimming cost V 2 bases and J 3 bases, with 14 bases left between them. The V gene's germline CDR1 is MNHNY and CDR2 SVGAGI (reference sequence). The CDR3 totals 15 residues. The CDR3, as DNA: TGTGCCAGCAGTTACCCCGGTACCGCTGGCTACGAGCAGTACTTC. It encodes CASSYPGTAGYEQYF.

J is TRBJ1-5 and V is TRBV29-1; D unclear. The CDR3 runs to 14 residues. With 4 bases removed from V and 5 bases from J, the gap between germline ends came to 15 bases. Germline V gene lookup returns CDR1 SQVTM and CDR2 ANQGSEA. CDR3 sequence: CSVAAGRADQPQHF. DNA for the CDR3: TGCAGCGTTGCGGCTGGGCGCGCCGATCAGCCCCAGCATTTT.

V gene TRBV27 combines with J gene TRBJ1-2, with D possibly matching TRBD1 (6 bases). Germline V gene lookup returns CDR1 MNHEY and CDR2 SMNVEV (reference sequence). The CDR3 extends over 16 amino acids. V was clipped by 5 bases and J by 3 bases, with 19 bases between them. CDR3 sequence reads: CASSMTRTAFYYGYTF. The CDR3 DNA reads as TGTGCCAGCAGTATGACGAGGACAGCTTTCTACTATGGCTACACCTTC.

The gene calls are TRBV27 and TRBJ2-5; D possibly corresponds to TRBD1 (6 bases). Trimming left V 6 bases short and J 2 bases short, with 13 bases between. Germline V lookup: CDR1 MNHEY, CDR2 SMNVEV (reference sequence). The CDR3 runs to 14 residues. As DNA, the CDR3 is TGTGCCAGCAGCCTCGGACAGATTCAAGAGACCCAGTACTTC. Its protein is CASSLGQIQETQYF.

This chain links TRBV5-1 with TRBJ2-7; D may be TRBD2 (6 bases). This CDR3 spans 14 amino acids. Germline lookup yields CDR1 SGHRS and CDR2 YFSETQ. The ends were cut back, 4 bases at V and 5 bases at J, with 16 bases in the middle. This chain's CDR3 is CASSPGLRTNEQYF. CDR3 DNA: TGCGCCAGCAGCCCGGGACTCCGCACCAACGAGCAGTACTTC.